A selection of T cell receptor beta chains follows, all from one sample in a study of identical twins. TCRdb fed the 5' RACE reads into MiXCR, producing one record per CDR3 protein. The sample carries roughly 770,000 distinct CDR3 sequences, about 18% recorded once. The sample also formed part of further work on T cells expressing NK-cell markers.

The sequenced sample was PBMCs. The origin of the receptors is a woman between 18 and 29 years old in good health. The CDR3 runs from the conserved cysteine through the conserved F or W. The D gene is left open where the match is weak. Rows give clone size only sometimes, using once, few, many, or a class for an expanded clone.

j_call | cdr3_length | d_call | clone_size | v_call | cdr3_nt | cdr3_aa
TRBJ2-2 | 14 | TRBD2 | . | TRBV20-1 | TGCAGTGCTAGGAGTAGCGGGAGTTCCGGGGAGCTGTTTTTT | CSARSSGSSGELFF
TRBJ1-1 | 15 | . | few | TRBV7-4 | TGTGCCCTCAAATACGGGGAGGAGAGGAACACTGAAGCTTTCTTT | CALKYGEERNTEAFF
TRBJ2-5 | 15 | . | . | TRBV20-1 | TGCAGTGCTCCCCAAGGGCGTGGGAGGATCGAGACCCAGTACTTC | CSAPQGRGRIETQYF
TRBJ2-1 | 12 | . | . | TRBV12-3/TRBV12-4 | TGTGCCAGCAGTTTGCAGGCCTACGAGCAGTTCTTC | CASSLQAYEQFF
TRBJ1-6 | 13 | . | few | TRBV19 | TGTGCCAGTAGGGGGATCTGGGGTTCACCCCTCCACTTT | CASRGIWGSPLHF
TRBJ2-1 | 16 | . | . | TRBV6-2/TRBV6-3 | TGTGCCAGCAGTACCAACAGGGGCGGGGGTTTCAATGAGCAGTTCTTC | CASSTNRGGGFNEQFF
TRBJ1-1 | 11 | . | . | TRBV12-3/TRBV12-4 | TGTGCCAGCAGCCCTCGAGCTGAAGCTTTCTTT | CASSPRAEAFF
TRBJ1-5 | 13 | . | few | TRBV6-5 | TGTGCCAGCAGTTACTACCAGGGGCGGGCCCAGCATTTT | CASSYYQGRAQHF
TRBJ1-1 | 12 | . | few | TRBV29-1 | TGCAGCGTTGAAGAGAGGGGTACTGAAGCTTTCTTT | CSVEERGTEAFF
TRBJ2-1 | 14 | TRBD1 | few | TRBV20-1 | TGCAGTGCTAATGACGGGACAGGACCCTACAACGAGTTCTTC | CSANDGTGPYNEFF
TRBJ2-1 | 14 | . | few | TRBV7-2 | TGTGCCAGCAGCTTAATGGCGTCTTACAATGAGCAGTTCTTC | CASSLMASYNEQFF
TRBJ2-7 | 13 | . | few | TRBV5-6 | TGTGCCAGCAGCTTGCCAGGGGACTACGAGCAGTACTTC | CASSLPGDYEQYF
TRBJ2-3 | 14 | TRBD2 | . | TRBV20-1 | TGCAGTGCGCCGACTAGCGCTAGCACAGATACGCAGTATTTT | CSAPTSASTDTQYF
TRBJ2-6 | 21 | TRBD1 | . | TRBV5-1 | TGCGCCAGCAGCTTGATCCCACAGGGGGCGTCCACCTCGTCTGGGGCCAACGTCCTGACTTTC | CASSLIPQGASTSSGANVLTF
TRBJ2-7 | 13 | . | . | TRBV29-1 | TGCAGCGTGCCCGGGACCGGGACCTACGAGCAGTACTTC | CSVPGTGTYEQYF
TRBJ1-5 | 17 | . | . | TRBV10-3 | TGTGCCATCAGTGAGTCCGGCCCAGGGTCGGGCAATCAGCCCCAGCATTTT | CAISESGPGSGNQPQHF
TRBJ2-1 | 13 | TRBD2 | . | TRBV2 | TGTGCCAGCGCGGGACTAGCAGGGAATGAGCAGTTCTTC | CASAGLAGNEQFF
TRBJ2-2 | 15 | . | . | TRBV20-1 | TGCAGTGCTTATCCCCCGGTTGCAGGGACCGGGGAGCTGTTTTTT | CSAYPPVAGTGELFF
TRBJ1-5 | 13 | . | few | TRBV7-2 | TGTGCCAGCAGCTTTGAGTTCCTTCAGCCCCAGCATTTT | CASSFEFLQPQHF
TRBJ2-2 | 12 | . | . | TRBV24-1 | TGTGCCACCCGTGGGATCACCGGGGAGCTGTTTTTT | CATRGITGELFF
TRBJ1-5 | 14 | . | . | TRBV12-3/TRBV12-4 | TGTGCCAGCAGTTTTCGCAGGAGCAATCAGCCCCAGCATTTT | CASSFRRSNQPQHF
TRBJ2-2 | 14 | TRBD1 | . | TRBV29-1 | TGCAGCTGCGTGGACAGGGATAACACCGGGGAGCTGTTTTTT | CSCVDRDNTGELFF
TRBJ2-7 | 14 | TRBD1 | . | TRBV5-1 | TGCGCCAGCACTACCGGGACAGGGGTCTACGAGCAGTACTTC | CASTTGTGVYEQYF
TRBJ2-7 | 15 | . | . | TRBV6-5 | TGTGCCAGCAGTTACTTAGGGGCGAGCTCCTACGAGCAGTACTTC | CASSYLGASSYEQYF
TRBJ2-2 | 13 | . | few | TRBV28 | TGTGCCAGCAGTTTTCTTTACACCGGGGAGCTGTTTTTT | CASSFLYTGELFF
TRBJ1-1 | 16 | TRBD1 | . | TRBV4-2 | TGTGCCAGCAGCCAAGATCGGGACAGGGGGCAGGCTGAAGCTTTCTTT | CASSQDRDRGQAEAFF
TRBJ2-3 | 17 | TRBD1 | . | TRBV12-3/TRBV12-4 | TGTGCCAGCAGATTGAACCCCGGGACAGGTATCACAGATACGCAGTATTTT | CASRLNPGTGITDTQYF
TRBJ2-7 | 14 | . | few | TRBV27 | TGTGCCAGCAGAGTTCGAGGGGCCGGATACGAGCAGTACTTC | CASRVRGAGYEQYF
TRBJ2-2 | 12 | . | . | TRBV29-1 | TGCAGCGTTCGATCGGGGTCCGGGGAGCTGTTTTTT | CSVRSGSGELFF
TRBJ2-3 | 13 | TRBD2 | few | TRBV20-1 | TGCAGTTGTATTGTACTAGCGGGAGGGACGCAGTATTTT | CSCIVLAGGTQYF
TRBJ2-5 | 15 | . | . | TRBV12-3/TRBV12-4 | TGTGCCAGCAGTTTAATGGCAGGAACCGGAGTGTCCCAGTACTTC | CASSLMAGTGVSQYF
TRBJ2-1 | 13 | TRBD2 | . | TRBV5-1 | TGCGCCAGCAGAAGCGGGGTCGACAATGAGCAGTTCTTC | CASRSGVDNEQFF